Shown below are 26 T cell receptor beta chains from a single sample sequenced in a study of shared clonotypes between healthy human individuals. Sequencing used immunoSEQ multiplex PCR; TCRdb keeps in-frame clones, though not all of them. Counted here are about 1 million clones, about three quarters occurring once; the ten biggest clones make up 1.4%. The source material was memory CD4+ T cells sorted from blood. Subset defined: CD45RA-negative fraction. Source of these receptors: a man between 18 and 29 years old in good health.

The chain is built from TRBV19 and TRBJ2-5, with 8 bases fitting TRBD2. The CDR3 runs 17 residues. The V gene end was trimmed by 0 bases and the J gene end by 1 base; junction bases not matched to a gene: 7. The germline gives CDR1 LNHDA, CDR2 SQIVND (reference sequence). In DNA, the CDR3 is TGTGCCAGTAGTATAGATAGTAGCGGGGCCCGCCAAGAGACCCAGTACTTC. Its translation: CASSIDSSGARQETQYF.

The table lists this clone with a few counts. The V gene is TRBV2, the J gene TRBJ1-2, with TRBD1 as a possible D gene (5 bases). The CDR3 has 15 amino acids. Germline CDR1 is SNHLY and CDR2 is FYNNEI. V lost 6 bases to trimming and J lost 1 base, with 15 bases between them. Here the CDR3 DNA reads TGTGCCAGCAGGGAGATATGGGGCGGTAACTATGGCTACACCTTC. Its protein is CASREIWGGNYGYTF.

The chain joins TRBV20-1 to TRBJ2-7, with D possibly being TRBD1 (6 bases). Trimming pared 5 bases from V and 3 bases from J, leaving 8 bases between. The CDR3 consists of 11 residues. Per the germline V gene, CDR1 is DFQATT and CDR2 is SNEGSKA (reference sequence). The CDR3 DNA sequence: TGCAGTGCTGGACAGTTCTACGAGCAGTACTTC. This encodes CSAGQFYEQYF.

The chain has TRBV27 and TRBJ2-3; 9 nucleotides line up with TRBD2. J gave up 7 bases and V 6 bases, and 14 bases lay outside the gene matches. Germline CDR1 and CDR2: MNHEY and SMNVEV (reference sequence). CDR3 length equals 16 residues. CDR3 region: CASSPEVLAGDNTQYF. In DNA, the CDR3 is TGTGCCAGCAGCCCCGAGGTATTAGCGGGAGATAATACGCAGTATTTT.

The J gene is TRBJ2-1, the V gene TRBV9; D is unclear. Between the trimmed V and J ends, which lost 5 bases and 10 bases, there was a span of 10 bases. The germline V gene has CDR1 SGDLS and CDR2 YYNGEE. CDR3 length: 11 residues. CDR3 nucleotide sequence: TGTGCCAGCAGGGGCCTTGGGGAGCAGTTCTTC. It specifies CASRGLGEQFF.

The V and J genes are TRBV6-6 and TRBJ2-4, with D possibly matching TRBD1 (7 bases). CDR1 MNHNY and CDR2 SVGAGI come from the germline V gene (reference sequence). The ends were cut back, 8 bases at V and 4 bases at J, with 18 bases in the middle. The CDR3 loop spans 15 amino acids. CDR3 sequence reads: CASGYAGGSKNIQYF. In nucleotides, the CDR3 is TGTGCCAGCGGCTACGCAGGGGGGTCGAAAAACATTCAGTACTTC.

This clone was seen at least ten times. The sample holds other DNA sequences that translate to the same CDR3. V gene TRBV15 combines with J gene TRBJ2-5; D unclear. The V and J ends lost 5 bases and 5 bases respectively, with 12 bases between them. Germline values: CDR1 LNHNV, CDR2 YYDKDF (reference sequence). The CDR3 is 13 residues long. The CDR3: CATSGMFSETQYF. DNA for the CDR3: TGTGCCACCAGCGGTATGTTTTCGGAGACCCAGTACTTC.

CDR3 loop: CASSAGLAKYEQYF. The CDR3 bases are TGCGCCAGCAGCGCGGGACTAGCGAAGTACGAGCAGTACTTC. The chain joins TRBV5-1 to TRBJ2-7; 10 positions agree with TRBD2. CDR3 size: 14 residues. Germline CDR1 is SGHRS and CDR2 is YFSETQ. V dropped 4 bases and J dropped 4; count of bases not matched to a gene: 5.

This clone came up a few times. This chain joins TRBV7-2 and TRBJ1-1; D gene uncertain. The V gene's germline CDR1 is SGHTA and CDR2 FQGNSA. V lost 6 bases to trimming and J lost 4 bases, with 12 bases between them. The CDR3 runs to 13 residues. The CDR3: CASSQAIATEAFF. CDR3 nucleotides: TGTGCCAGCAGTCAGGCCATAGCCACTGAAGCTTTCTTT.

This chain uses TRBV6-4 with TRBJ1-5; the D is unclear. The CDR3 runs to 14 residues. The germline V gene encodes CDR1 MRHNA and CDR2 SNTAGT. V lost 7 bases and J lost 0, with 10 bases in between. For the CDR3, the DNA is TGTGCCAGCACGAACTGGGGTAGCAATCAGCCCCAGCATTTT. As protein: CASTNWGSNQPQHF.

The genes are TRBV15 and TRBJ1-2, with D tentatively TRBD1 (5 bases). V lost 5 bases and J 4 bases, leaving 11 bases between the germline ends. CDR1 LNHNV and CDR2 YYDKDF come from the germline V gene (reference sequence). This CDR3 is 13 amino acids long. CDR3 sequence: CATSGDGVYGYTF. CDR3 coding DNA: TGTGCCACCAGCGGGGACGGGGTCTATGGCTACACCTTC.

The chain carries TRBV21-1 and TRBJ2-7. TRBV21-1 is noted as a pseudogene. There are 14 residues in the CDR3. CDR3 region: CASSKKGGIYEQYF. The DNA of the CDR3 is TGTGCCAGCAGCAAAAAGGGGGGAATCTACGAGCAGTACTTC.

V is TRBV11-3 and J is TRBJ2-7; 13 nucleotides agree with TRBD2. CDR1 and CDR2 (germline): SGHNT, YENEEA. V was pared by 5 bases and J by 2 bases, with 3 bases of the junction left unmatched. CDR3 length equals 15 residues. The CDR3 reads CASSRLAGGPYEQYF. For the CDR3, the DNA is TGTGCCAGCAGCCGACTAGCGGGAGGACCCTACGAGCAGTACTTC.

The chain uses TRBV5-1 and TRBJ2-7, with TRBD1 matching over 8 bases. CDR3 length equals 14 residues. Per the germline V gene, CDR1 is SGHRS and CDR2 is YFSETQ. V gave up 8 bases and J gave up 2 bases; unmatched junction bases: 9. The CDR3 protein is CARPRTGRTYEQYF. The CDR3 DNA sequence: TGCGCCAGACCCAGGACAGGGAGGACCTACGAGCAGTACTTC.

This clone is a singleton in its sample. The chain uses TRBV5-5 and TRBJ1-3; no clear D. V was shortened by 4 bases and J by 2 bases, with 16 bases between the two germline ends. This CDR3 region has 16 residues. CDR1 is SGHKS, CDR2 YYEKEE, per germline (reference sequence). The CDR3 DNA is TGTGCCAGCAGCCCCTTTGTTCGGGGTCCTGGAAACACCATATATTTT. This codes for CASSPFVRGPGNTIYF.

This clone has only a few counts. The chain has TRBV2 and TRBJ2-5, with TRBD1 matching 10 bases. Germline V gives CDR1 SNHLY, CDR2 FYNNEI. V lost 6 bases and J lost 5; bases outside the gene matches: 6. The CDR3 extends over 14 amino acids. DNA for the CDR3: TGTGCCAGCAGCCGGGACAGGGGATCCGAGACCCAGTACTTC. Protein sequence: CASSRDRGSETQYF.

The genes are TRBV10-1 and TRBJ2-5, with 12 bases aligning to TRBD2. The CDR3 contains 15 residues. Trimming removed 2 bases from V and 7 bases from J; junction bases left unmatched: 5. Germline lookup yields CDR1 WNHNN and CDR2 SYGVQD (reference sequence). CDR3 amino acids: CASSEGLAGKGTQYF. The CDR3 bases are TGCGCCAGCAGTGAGGGACTAGCGGGGAAGGGGACCCAGTACTTC.

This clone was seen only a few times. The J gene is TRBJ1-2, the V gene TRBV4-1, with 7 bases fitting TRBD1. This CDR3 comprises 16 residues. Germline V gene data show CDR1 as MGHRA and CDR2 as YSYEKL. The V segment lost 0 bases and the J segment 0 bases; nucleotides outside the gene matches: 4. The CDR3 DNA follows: TGCGCCAGCAGCCAAGATCTGGACAGGTCTAACTATGGCTACACCTTC. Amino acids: CASSQDLDRSNYGYTF.

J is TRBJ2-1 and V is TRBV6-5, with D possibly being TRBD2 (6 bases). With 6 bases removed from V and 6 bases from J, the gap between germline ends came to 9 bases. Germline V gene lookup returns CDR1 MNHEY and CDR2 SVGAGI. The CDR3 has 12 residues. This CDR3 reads CASRIGGNEQFF. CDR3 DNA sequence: TGTGCCAGCAGGATCGGGGGCAATGAGCAGTTCTTC.

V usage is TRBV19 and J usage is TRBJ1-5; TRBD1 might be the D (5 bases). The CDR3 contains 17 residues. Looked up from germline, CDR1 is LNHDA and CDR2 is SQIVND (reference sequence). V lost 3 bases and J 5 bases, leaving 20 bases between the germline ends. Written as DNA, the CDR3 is TGTGCCAGTAGTATTTTCGGCGGCAGGGCGTTTGATCAGCCCCAGCATTTT. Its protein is CASSIFGGRAFDQPQHF.

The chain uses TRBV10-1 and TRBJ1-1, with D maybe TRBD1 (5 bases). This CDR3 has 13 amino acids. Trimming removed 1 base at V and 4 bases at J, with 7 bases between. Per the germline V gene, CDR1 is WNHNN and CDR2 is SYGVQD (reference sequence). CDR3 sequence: CASSEFRATEAFF. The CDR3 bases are TGCGCCAGCAGTGAGTTCAGGGCCACTGAAGCTTTCTTT.

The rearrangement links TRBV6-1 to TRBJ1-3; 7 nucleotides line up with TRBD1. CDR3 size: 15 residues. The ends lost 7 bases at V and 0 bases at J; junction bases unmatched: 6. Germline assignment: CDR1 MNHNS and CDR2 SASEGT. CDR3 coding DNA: TGTGCCAGCATCAATGGGGACAGCTCTGGAAACACCATATATTTT. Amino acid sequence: CASINGDSSGNTIYF.

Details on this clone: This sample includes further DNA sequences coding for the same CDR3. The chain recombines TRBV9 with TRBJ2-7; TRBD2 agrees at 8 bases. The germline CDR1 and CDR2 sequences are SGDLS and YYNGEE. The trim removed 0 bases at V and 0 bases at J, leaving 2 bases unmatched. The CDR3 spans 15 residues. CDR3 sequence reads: CASSVEAGGSYEQYF. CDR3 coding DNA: TGTGCCAGCAGCGTAGAGGCGGGGGGCTCCTACGAGCAGTACTTC.

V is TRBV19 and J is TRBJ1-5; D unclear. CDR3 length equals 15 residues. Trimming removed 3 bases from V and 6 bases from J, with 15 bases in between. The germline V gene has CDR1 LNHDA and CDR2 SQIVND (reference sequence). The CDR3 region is CASSIAQARGQPQHF. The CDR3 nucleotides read TGTGCCAGTAGTATTGCGCAGGCACGAGGTCAGCCCCAGCATTTT.

The CDR3 DNA reads TGTGCCAGCAGCCCGACGGGGGTAAACTATGGCTACACCTTC. It encodes CASSPTGVNYGYTF. The V and J genes are TRBV6-5 and TRBJ1-2; possible D gene TRBD1, 5 bases. Germline assignment: CDR1 MNHEY and CDR2 SVGAGI. The CDR3 contains 14 residues. V was shortened by 6 bases and J by 2 bases, with 13 bases between the two germline ends.

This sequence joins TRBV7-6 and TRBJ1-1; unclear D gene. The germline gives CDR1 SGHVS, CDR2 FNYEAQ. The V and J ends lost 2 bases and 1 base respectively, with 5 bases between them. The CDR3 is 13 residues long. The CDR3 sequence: CASSLLQNTEAFF. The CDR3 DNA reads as TGTGCCAGCAGCTTACTACAGAACACTGAAGCTTTCTTT.